This TCR beta chain was found in a study of shared clonotypes between healthy human individuals. Profiled with immunoSEQ multiplex PCR; TCRdb holds only in-frame clones, not every one. The repertoire holds approximately 1.4 million clones, with about 98% as singletons. CDR1 and CDR2 from the germline V gene are LNHDA and SQIVND (reference sequence). The V end was cut by 7 bases, the J end by 5 bases, with 11 bases between. This CDR3 comprises 12 residues. A remark on this clone: Its antigen is as yet unknown.

Overall study findings and caveats: Rarefaction showed sorted-subset sequencing was incomplete despite large depth.

Sequencing was done on a sample of naive CD4+ T cells sorted from blood. The subset here: CD45RA+ positively selected. This TCR came from a man between 25 and 39 years old in good health. The chain couples TRBV19 to TRBJ1-2, with D uncertain. CDR3 sequence reads: CASMRWGYGYTF. The CDR3, as DNA: TGTGCCAGTATGCGGTGGGGATATGGCTACACCTTC.